This TCR beta chain was retrieved from a study of graft-versus-host responses after intestinal transplantation. General study findings and limits: The authors found GvH clones in recipient marrow, some appearing first in ileum or blood.

Turning to this clone: Its antigen remains unidentified.

Assay used: immunoSEQ multiplex PCR; TCRdb lists only in-frame clones, some missing. Of under 90,000 clones listed, around 90% were seen once; the top ten hold just under 0.35%. The V and J ends lost 7 bases and 2 bases respectively, with 13 bases between them. From germline, CDR1 is SNHLY and CDR2 FYNNEI. This CDR3 contains 14 residues. Sample: unstimulated CD4+ T cells sorted from spleen or lymph node cells, taken before transplant. This TCR came from a human donor who was the organ donor for an intestinal transplant. The J gene is TRBJ2-3, the V gene TRBV2; D perhaps matches TRBD2 (5 bases). The CDR3 region has the DNA TGTGCCAGCAAGTTTCGGGAAGCCACAGATACGCAGTATTTT. As protein: CASKFREATDTQYF. The whole variable domain, remainder taken from reference TRBV2 and TRBJ2-3, is EPEVTQTPSHQVTQMGQEVILRCVPISNHLYFYWYRQILGQKVEFLVSFYNNEISEKSEIFDDQFSVERPDGSNFTLKIRSTKLEDSAMYFCASKFREATDTQYFGPGTRLTVL.